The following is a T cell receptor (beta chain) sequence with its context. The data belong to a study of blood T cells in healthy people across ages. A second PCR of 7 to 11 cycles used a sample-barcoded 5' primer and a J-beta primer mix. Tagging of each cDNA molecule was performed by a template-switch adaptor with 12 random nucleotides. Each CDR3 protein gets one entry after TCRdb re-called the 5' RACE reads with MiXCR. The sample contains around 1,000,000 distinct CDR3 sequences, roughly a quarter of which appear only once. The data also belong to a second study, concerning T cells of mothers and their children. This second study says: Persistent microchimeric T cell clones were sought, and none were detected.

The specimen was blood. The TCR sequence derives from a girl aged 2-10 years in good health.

CDR3 sequence: CASSFGRFLEQYF. CDR3 DNA: TGTGCCAGCAGTTTCGGCAGGTTTCTGGAGCAGTACTTC. The gene calls are TRBV12-3 or TRBV12-4 and TRBJ2-5, with D unclear. V lost 3 bases and J lost 11, with 16 bases in between. CDR3 length: 13 residues.